This T cell receptor beta chain was found in a study of blood T cell repertoires in COVID-19. Study as a whole: Whether acute or convalescent, the COVID-19 samples came from the United States, Italy and Spain. From T cells, B-cell-depleted T cells, or PBMCs came the material, which was cDNA or gDNA.

In the original analysis: By means of reference gene primer amplification, nucleated cell counts were estimated. Here immunoSEQ multiplex PCR was the method, and the copy in TCRdb shows in-frame clones only, minus some. V, J and clone size are taken as reported in that table, and D and trimming were inferred from the DNA itself. The sample carries nearly 55,000 clones, approximately 86% recorded once. Material: peripheral blood. The clonotype comes from a man aged 65-85 years with active COVID-19.

In DNA form, the CDR3 reads TGTGCCACCAGTTCATCCGGGACAGGGGGAGATACGCAGTATTTT. It codes for CATSSSGTGGDTQYF. The gene calls are TRBV24-1 and TRBJ2-3, with 11 bases aligning to TRBD1. Germline CDR1 reads KGHDR; CDR2 reads SFDVKD. V was clipped by 6 bases and J by 5 bases; unmatched bases: 6. CDR3 length: 15 residues.